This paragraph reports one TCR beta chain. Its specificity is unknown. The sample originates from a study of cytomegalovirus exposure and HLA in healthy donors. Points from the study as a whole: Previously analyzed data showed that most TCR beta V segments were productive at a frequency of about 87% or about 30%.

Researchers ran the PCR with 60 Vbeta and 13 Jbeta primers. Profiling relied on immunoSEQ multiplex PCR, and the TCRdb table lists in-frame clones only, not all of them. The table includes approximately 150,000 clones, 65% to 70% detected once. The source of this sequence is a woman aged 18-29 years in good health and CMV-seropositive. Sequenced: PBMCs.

CDR3 sequence (DNA): TGCGCCAGCAGCTCAGGGACAGGGGGCAGCGAGCAGTACTTC. As protein: CASSSGTGGSEQYF. The chain joins TRBV5-1 to TRBJ2-7; 12 positions agree with TRBD1. The CDR3 runs 14 residues. Germline loops: CDR1 SGHRS, CDR2 YFSETQ. V was clipped by 3 bases and J by 6 bases; unmatched bases: 4.